The T cell receptor (beta chain) under discussion was sequenced for a study of blood T cell repertoires in COVID-19. Study as a whole: Samples of COVID-19 (acute and convalescent) were obtained from the United States, Italy and Spain. From T cells, B-cell-depleted T cells, or PBMCs came the material, which was cDNA or gDNA.

Original methodology: Amplification of reference gene primers provided the estimated nucleated cell counts. Method: immunoSEQ multiplex PCR; TCRdb's copy keeps in-frame clones and lacks some. That table furnishes V, J and clone size, whereas the DNA furnished D and trimming. The top ten hold roughly 31% of the sample, which has approximately 35,000 clones, about 80% seen once. Trimming took off 1 base at V and 3 bases at J, with 10 bases between the two ends. The V gene's germline CDR1 is SGHTA and CDR2 FQGNSA. The CDR3 length is 14 residues. The TCR comes from a man older than 75 with acute or convalescent COVID-19. The V call is TRBV7-2, the J call TRBJ2-7; perhaps TRBD2 as D (5 bases). Sequences were obtained from peripheral blood. Here the CDR3 DNA reads TGTGCCAGCAGCTTAGTTCCACTAGACTACGAGCAGTACTTC. Translated, it gives CASSLVPLDYEQYF.